The 26 T cell receptor beta chains listed next were all sequenced from one sample in a study of blood T cell repertoires in COVID-19. TCRdb keeps only in-frame clones here, not all; method: immunoSEQ multiplex PCR. The profile shows under 250,000 clones, approximately 90% of them singletons. Sequenced: peripheral blood. All receptors come from a man aged 30-40 years with COVID-19, enrolled during active disease.

This chain joins TRBV5-5 and TRBJ2-6; a weak D match, TRBD2 (6 bases). The V end was cut by 2 bases, the J end by 0 bases, with 6 bases between. Germline lookup yields CDR1 SGHKS and CDR2 YYEKEE (reference sequence). The CDR3 runs 15 residues. As DNA, the CDR3 is TGTGCCAGCAGCTTCGGGAGCTCTGGGGCCAACGTCCTGACTTTC. Its protein is CASSFGSSGANVLTF.

The V gene is TRBV5-6, the J gene TRBJ1-3, with a possible D match to TRBD1 (5 bases). The CDR3 is made up of 13 amino acids. V lost 2 bases and J lost 8, with 11 bases in between. CDR1 and CDR2 (germline): SGHDT, YYEEEE. For the CDR3, the DNA is TGTGCCAGCAGCTTTTCCGGGGGAGACACCATATATTTT. Translated: CASSFSGGDTIYF.

The V and J genes are TRBV27 and TRBJ2-3, with TRBD2 as a possible D gene (5 bases). Trimming cost V 11 bases and J 0 bases, with 12 bases left between them. The germline V gene has CDR1 MNHEY and CDR2 SMNVEV (reference sequence). The length of the CDR3 is 13 residues. Here the CDR3 DNA reads TGTGCCGTCCGAGCGGCTAGCACAGATACGCAGTATTTT. As protein: CAVRAASTDTQYF.

The J gene is TRBJ1-2, the V gene TRBV19; TRBD1 might be the D (6 bases). CDR3 size: 14 residues. CDR1 is LNHDA and CDR2 is SQIVND in the germline V gene (reference sequence). Trimming stripped 4 bases from V and 2 bases from J, with 11 bases between. This chain's CDR3 is CASSTIQGNYGYTF. CDR3 in DNA: TGTGCCAGTAGTACAATACAGGGAAACTATGGCTACACCTTC.

The chain couples TRBV19 to TRBJ1-2; D is unclear. Germline loops: CDR1 LNHDA, CDR2 SQIVND (reference sequence). CDR3 length equals 13 residues. Trimming shortened V by 5 bases and J by 4 bases, and 11 bases separated the two germline ends. CDR3: CASSFGVGYGYTF. Here the CDR3 DNA reads TGTGCCAGTAGTTTCGGAGTCGGCTATGGCTACACCTTC.

The gene calls are TRBV11-2 and TRBJ1-4, with 9 bases that match TRBD1. CDR1 is SGHAT and CDR2 is FQNNGV in the germline V gene. The CDR3 is 16 amino acids. J lost 2 bases, V lost 1 base, and 2 bases had no gene match. CDR3 sequence reads: CASSLGDRGTNEKLFF. For the CDR3, the DNA is TGTGCCAGCAGCTTAGGAGACAGGGGGACTAATGAAAAACTGTTTTTT.

The rearrangement joins TRBV29-1 to TRBJ1-2; tentative D call: TRBD1 (6 bases). This CDR3 is 15 amino acids long. Germline V gives CDR1 SQVTM, CDR2 ANQGSEA. The V end was cut by 4 bases, the J end by 2 bases, with 17 bases between. CDR3 DNA sequence: TGCAGCGTTGTCCCCATCGTACAGGGAAACTATGGCTACACCTTC. The encoded protein is CSVVPIVQGNYGYTF. Supplemented by reference TRBV29-1 and TRBJ1-2, the full variable domain reads SAVISQKPSRDICQRGTSLTIQCQVDSQVTMMFWYRQQPGQSLTLIATANQGSEATYESGFVIDKFPISRPNLTFSTLTVSNMSPEDSSIYLCSVVPIVQGNYGYTFGSGTRLTVV.

The CDR3 loop is CASSPPTGDRVYEQYF. In DNA form, the CDR3 reads TGTGCCAGCAGCCCTCCAACGGGGGACAGGGTCTACGAGCAGTACTTC. The rearrangement links TRBV7-9 to TRBJ2-7; 9 nucleotides match TRBD1. This CDR3 is 16 amino acids long. Germline CDR1 is SEHNR and CDR2 is FQNEAQ (reference sequence). Germline trimming cut 5 bases from V and 3 bases from J; bases unmatched to any gene: 11.

This clone was observed a single time. J is TRBJ2-7 and V is TRBV18; D is unclear. This CDR3 spans 14 amino acids. Germline V gene sequence: CDR1 KGHSH, CDR2 LQKENI. Trimming removed 2 bases from V and 3 bases from J, with 11 bases in between. The CDR3 loop reads CASSPVASNYEQYF. In DNA form, the CDR3 reads TGTGCCAGCTCACCAGTGGCCTCGAACTACGAGCAGTACTTC. Full variable domain (outside the CDR3, taken from reference TRBV18 and TRBJ2-7): NAGVMQNPRHLVRRRGQEARLRCSPMKGHSHVYWYRQLPEEGLKFMVYLQKENIIDESGMPKERFSAEFPKEGPSILRIQQVVRGDSAAYFCASSPVASNYEQYFGPGTRLTVT.

The CDR3 DNA sequence: TGTGCCATCAGTGATCAATCGGGGTTAAATCAGCCCCAGCATTTT. Its translation: CAISDQSGLNQPQHF. V gene TRBV10-3 combines with J gene TRBJ1-5, with D uncertain. The CDR3 runs 15 residues. The germline V and J ends were trimmed by 3 bases and 4 bases, with 13 bases remaining between them. Germline V lookup: CDR1 ENHRY, CDR2 SYGVKD.

The rearrangement links TRBV18 to TRBJ2-5; the D is unclear. The V gene lost 6 bases and the J gene lost 2 bases, with 10 bases spanning the gap. This CDR3 is built from 13 residues. CDR1 is KGHSH, CDR2 LQKENI, per germline. CDR3 sequence: CASSRSEQETQYF. CDR3 sequence (DNA): TGTGCCAGCTCCAGATCCGAACAAGAGACCCAGTACTTC.

The chain is built from TRBV5-4 and TRBJ2-3; possibly TRBD2 for D (6 bases). The germline V gene encodes CDR1 SGHNT and CDR2 YYREEE (reference sequence). The CDR3 contains 15 residues. V lost 4 bases to trimming and J lost 4 bases, with 16 bases between them. CDR3 residues: CASSQGTQPADTQYF. The DNA for the CDR3 is TGTGCCAGCAGCCAAGGGACTCAACCGGCAGATACGCAGTATTTT.

The rearrangement uses TRBV11-2 and TRBJ2-1; D gene unclear. This CDR3 is built from 15 residues. Germline V gene lookup returns CDR1 SGHAT and CDR2 FQNNGV. The V and J ends lost 1 base and 0 bases respectively, with 7 bases between them. CDR3 nucleotides: TGTGCCAGCAGCTTAGGACTCATCTCCTACAATGAGCAGTTCTTC. The encoded protein is CASSLGLISYNEQFF.

This clone occurred a few times. The chain carries TRBV29-1 and TRBJ2-7; 7 positions match TRBD2. CDR3 length: 13 residues. V lost 0 bases, J lost 2 bases, and 1 base stayed unmatched. Germline assignment: CDR1 SQVTM and CDR2 ANQGSEA. The CDR3 is CSVEDREAYEQYF. CDR3 in DNA: TGCAGCGTTGAAGATCGGGAGGCCTACGAGCAGTACTTC.

The chain uses TRBV6-5 and TRBJ1-2; unclear D gene. The germline V gene has CDR1 MNHEY and CDR2 SVGAGI. Trimming pared 7 bases from V and 4 bases from J, leaving 16 bases between. CDR3 length: 14 residues. DNA for the CDR3: TGTGCCAGCAAGAAGGGAGCACTAGCCTATGGCTACACCTTC. Amino acids: CASKKGALAYGYTF.

V usage is TRBV30 and J usage is TRBJ1-4; D gene unclear. Trimming left V 1 base short and J 0 bases short, with 6 bases between. CDR1 GTSNPN and CDR2 SVGIG come from the germline V gene (reference sequence). CDR3 size: 14 residues. The CDR3 DNA follows: TGTGCCTGGAGTGCCATTGCAACTAATGAAAAACTGTTTTTT. This gives the protein CAWSAIATNEKLFF.

The chain uses TRBV28 and TRBJ1-1; maybe TRBD1 (5 bases). CDR1 MDHEN and CDR2 SYDVKM come from the germline V gene. V was cut by 5 bases and J by 3 bases, with 13 bases left in between. The CDR3 contains 14 residues. CDR3 in amino acids: CASSAGTGDTEAFF. As DNA, the CDR3 is TGTGCCAGCAGTGCCGGGACGGGGGACACTGAAGCTTTCTTT.

The chain carries TRBV9 and TRBJ1-2; TRBD1 aligns across 10 bases. Trimming took 4 bases from V and 4 from J; bases not matched to a gene: 10. Germline loops: CDR1 SGDLS, CDR2 YYNGEE. The CDR3 runs to 16 residues. CDR3 nucleotide sequence: TGTGCCAGCAGCTCCCCGAGACAGGGGGCAAGCTATGGCTACACCTTC. This translates into CASSSPRQGASYGYTF.

This clone showed up just a few times. V usage is TRBV6-5 and J usage is TRBJ1-1, with D possibly being TRBD1 (5 bases). V lost 4 bases to trimming and J lost 4 bases, with 13 bases between them. The germline gives CDR1 MNHEY, CDR2 SVGAGI. There are 14 residues in the CDR3. CDR3 nucleotides: TGTGCCAGCAGTTCTATGGGGCGCGGCACTGAAGCTTTCTTT. Encoded protein: CASSSMGRGTEAFF.

V is TRBV18 and J is TRBJ1-2; 9 nucleotides line up with TRBD1. Per the germline V gene, CDR1 is KGHSH and CDR2 is LQKENI. Germline trimming cut 5 bases from V and 2 bases from J; bases unmatched to any gene: 9. CDR3 length: 16 amino acids. The CDR3, as DNA: TGTGCCAGCTCATTAGGACAGGGGAAAGGGAACTATGGCTACACCTTC. It specifies CASSLGQGKGNYGYTF.

This chain connects TRBV7-3 to TRBJ2-1, with 9 bases fitting TRBD2. V shed 7 bases, J shed 4 bases, and the junction held 11 bases outside the gene matches. CDR1 is SGHTA and CDR2 is FQGTGA in the germline V gene. The CDR3 contains 16 residues. The CDR3 sequence: CASTPSSGASYNEQFF. CDR3 coding DNA: TGTGCCAGCACCCCGTCTAGCGGGGCTTCTTACAATGAGCAGTTCTTC.

V is TRBV6-5 and J is TRBJ2-7; the match to TRBD2 covers 13 bases. V gave up 4 bases and J gave up 4 bases; unmatched junction bases: 7. The CDR3 consists of 16 residues. Germline CDR1 MNHEY, CDR2 SVGAGI. CDR3 nucleotides: TGTGCCAGCAGTTTCGGACTAGCGGGAGTCGGGTACGAGCAGTACTTC. Its translation is CASSFGLAGVGYEQYF.

This clone was counted a single time. The chain couples TRBV18 to TRBJ1-2; 7 bases agree with TRBD1. Germline lookup yields CDR1 KGHSH and CDR2 LQKENI. With V trimmed by 5 bases and J by 4 bases, 4 bases remained unmatched. CDR3 size: 13 residues. For the CDR3, the DNA is TGTGCCAGCTCAGGCCAGGGGGGCTATGGCTACACCTTC. Its translation is CASSGQGGYGYTF.

CDR3 residues: CASSLYGQPQHF. In nucleotides, the CDR3 is TGTGCCAGCAGTTTATACGGTCAGCCCCAGCATTTT. The chain has TRBV28 and TRBJ1-5; D remains ambiguous. The CDR3 is made up of 12 amino acids. V lost 1 base and J lost 6, with 4 bases in between. Per the germline V gene, CDR1 is MDHEN and CDR2 is SYDVKM.

The CDR3 is CASSLSGWGPKNQPQHF. In nucleotides, the CDR3 is TGTGCCAGCAGCTTATCCGGTTGGGGGCCGAAAAATCAGCCCCAGCATTTT. The chain couples TRBV7-8 to TRBJ1-5; a possible D gene is TRBD1 (6 bases). The V end was cut by 2 bases, the J end by 4 bases, with 18 bases between. The CDR3 extends over 17 amino acids. Per germline, CDR1 SGHVS and CDR2 FQNEAQ. Complete variable domain (other parts from reference TRBV7-8 and TRBJ1-5): GAGVSQSPRYKVAKRGQDVALRCDPISGHVSLFWYQQALGQGPEFLTYFQNEAQLDKSGLPSDRFFAERPEGSVSTLKIQRTQQEDSAVYLCASSLSGWGPKNQPQHFGDGTRLSIL.

The rearrangement joins TRBV7-3 to TRBJ2-2; 8 positions agree with TRBD2. V lost 3 bases and J lost 4; bases outside the gene matches: 1. Looked up from germline, CDR1 is SGHTA and CDR2 is FQGTGA. This CDR3 contains 14 residues. CDR3 in DNA: TGTGCCAGCAGCTTTGGGACTAGCACCGGGGAGCTGTTTTTT. Amino acids: CASSFGTSTGELFF.